The entry that follows covers one T cell receptor (beta chain) sequence. Which antigen it targets is not known. Base-call qualities are not available, and no considerably larger clone is one nucleotide away. TCRbeta CDR3 regions were amplified from genomic DNA by means of the immunoSEQ Assay, a bias-controlled multiplex PCR. The authors' analysis ran thus. Nucleated cell counts per sample were estimated from amplification of reference gene primers within the assay. Sequence reads were collapsed and filtered to measure the absolute abundance of every unique TCRbeta CDR3 rearrangement. For each sample, productive Simpson clonality was calculated as the square root of Simpson's diversity index over productive rearrangements. Sourced from immuneACCESS, this table was stored by TCRdb with only in-frame sequences that have V and J called. A share of the clones is absent; for the studies checked, an unresolved V gene accounts for under half, and the remainder has no known explanation. Clone size and the V and J calls come from that table; the DNA yielded D and trimming. For this sample the table gives around 160,000 clones, of which around 87% were detected only once. Clones ranked in the top ten supply around 1.3% of the sample.

In the prospective study, participants were about 18 to 95 years old, resided in about two dozen geographic areas of the United States, and were enrolled through a virtual design. In the prospective study, participants were assigned to cohorts based on the clinical history participants reported in a screening survey and a study questionnaire. In the prospective study, mobile phlebotomists collected whole blood, serum and a nasopharyngeal or oropharyngeal swab from each participant. Participants in the prospective study had the option to provide additional blood draws and questionnaires over a roughly 2-month period. Blood samples from the prospective study were shipped frozen or at room temperature prior to DNA extraction. The data belong to a study of blood T cell repertoires in COVID-19 (TCRdb year 2020). For context, the study as a whole: Samples covering the acute and convalescent phases of COVID-19 were provided by collaborators in the United States, Italy and Spain. The prospective study material was composed of cDNA or gDNA derived from T cells, B-cell-depleted T cells, or PBMCs. Samples were obtained from the ongoing ImmuneRACE study (first 160 participants) and from 950 to 1,500 subjects provided by 6 global collaborators. Subjects who had been exposed to COVID-19, were actively infected with it, or had recovered from it provided the deeply sampled blood TCRbeta repertoires that made up the dataset. HLA class I and class II types, where available, came from metadata supplied by the sample provider rather than from assay-based typing. A freely available public database, intended as a resource for researchers studying the immune response to SARS-CoV-2, is where the repertoires were released. Sample metadata almost always included a de-identified subject ID, COVID-19 status, age in years and sex. What the authors observed across the whole study: How much clinical and demographic metadata was included differed by source and by participant, and the metadata was provided uncurated.

CDR1 and CDR2 are read off the germline V gene as SGDLS and YYNGEE. V lost 4 bases and J lost 0 bases, and the count of bases not matched to a germline gene is 10. From cysteine to phenylalanine, the CDR3 is 17 amino acids long. Kept here is only the CDR3 DNA, which spans 51 bases and is read in frame from base 1. This receptor chain uses TRBV9 and TRBJ2-1, with TRBD2 identical over 7 junction bases. Sequencing input: PBMCs or T cells enriched from blood (not recorded which). This TCR derives from a woman in her 30s with acute COVID-19. The CDR3 region has the sequence CASSPRGLPSSYNEQFF. The nucleotide sequence is given as TGTGCCAGCAGCCCCCGGGGACTACCTAGCTCCTACAATGAGCAGTTCTTC.